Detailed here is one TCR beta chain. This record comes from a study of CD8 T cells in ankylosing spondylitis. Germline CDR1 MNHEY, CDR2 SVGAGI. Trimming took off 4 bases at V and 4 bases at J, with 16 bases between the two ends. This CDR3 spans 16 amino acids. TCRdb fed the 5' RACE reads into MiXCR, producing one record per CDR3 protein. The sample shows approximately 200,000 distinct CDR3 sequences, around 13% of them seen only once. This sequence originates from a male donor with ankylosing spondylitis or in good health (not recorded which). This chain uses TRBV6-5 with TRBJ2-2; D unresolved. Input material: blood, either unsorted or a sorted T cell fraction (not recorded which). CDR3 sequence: CASSLRKGVATGELFF. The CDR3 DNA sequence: TGTGCCAGCAGTTTAAGGAAAGGAGTCGCCACCGGGGAGCTGTTTTTT.